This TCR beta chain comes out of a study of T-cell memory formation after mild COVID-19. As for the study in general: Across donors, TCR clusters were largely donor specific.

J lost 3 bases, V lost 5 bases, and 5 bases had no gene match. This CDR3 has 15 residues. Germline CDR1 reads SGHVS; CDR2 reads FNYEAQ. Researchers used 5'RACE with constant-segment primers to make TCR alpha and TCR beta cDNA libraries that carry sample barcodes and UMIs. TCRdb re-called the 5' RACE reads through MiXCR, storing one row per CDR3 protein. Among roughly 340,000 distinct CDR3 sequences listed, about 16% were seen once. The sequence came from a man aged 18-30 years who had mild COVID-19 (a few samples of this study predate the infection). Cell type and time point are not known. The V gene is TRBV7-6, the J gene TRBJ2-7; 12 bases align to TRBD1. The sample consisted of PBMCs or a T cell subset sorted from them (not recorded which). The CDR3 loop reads CASSKGQGAFYEQYF. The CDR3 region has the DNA TGTGCCAGCAGCAAGGGACAGGGGGCTTTCTACGAGCAGTACTTC.